A selection of T cell receptor beta chains follows, all from one sample in a study of OX40 agonist ivuxolimab in advanced cancers. TCRdb keeps only in-frame clones here, not all; method: immunoSEQ multiplex PCR. The sample contains over 55,000 clones, approximately 86% of which appear only once. The sequencing here drew on CD4+ or CD8+ T cells sorted from blood, taken in a trial of the OX40 agonist ivuxolimab. These receptors originate from an adult with an advanced solid tumor such as melanoma, head and neck, liver or kidney cancer. Each CDR3 is given with its conserved first and last residue. D genes are given only for firm matches. The size of a clone is reported for some rows only, either as once, few or many, or as a class for expanded clones.

>TRBJ2-6|TRBV30|.|.
TGTGCCTGGAGTGTAGGAGGTGGGGCCAACGTCCTGACTTTC
CAWSVGGGANVLTF
>TRBJ2-7|TRBV6-6|TRBD1|once
TGTGCCAGCTCCAGGGGGCGTCCTAGGGACGAGCAGTACTTC
CASSRGRPRDEQYF
>TRBJ1-6|TRBV6-1|TRBD1|.
TGTGCCATCCGGGGACAGGTTAATTCATCCCTCCACTTT
CAIRGQVNSSLHF
>TRBJ2-5|TRBV7-6|.|.
TGTGCCAGCAGTTCCCTTGTGGGGGAAGAGACCCAGTACTTC
CASSSLVGEETQYF
>TRBJ1-1|TRBV5-4|TRBD1|.
TGTGCCAGCAGCTTAGGGGGTGCCGGGACAGGGAGCACTGAAGCTTTCTTT
CASSLGGAGTGSTEAFF
>TRBJ1-5|TRBV28|TRBD1|.
TGTGCCAGCAGCCGGGACAGGGACAATCAGCCCCAGCATTTT
CASSRDRDNQPQHF
>TRBJ1-1|TRBV7-9|TRBD1|.
TGTGCCAGCAGCTTGGGGATATCAGGGGGGGACACTGAAGCTTTCTTT
CASSLGISGGDTEAFF
>TRBJ1-1|TRBV18|.|.
TGTGCCAGCTCACAGGGGAACACTGAAGCTTTCTTT
CASSQGNTEAFF
>TRBJ2-7|TRBV20-1|.|.
TGCAGTGCTAGGGGGTCCTACGAGCAGTACTTC
CSARGSYEQYF
>TRBJ2-5|TRBV30|TRBD2|.
TGTGCCTGGAGTCCTGGGGGACTAGCGGGAACTTGGGGAGAGACCCAGTACTTC
CAWSPGGLAGTWGETQYF
>TRBJ1-4|TRBV5-1|.|.
TGCGCCAGCAGCTCCGGGACAAAAATTTCAACTAATGAAAAACTGTTTTTT
CASSSGTKISTNEKLFF
>TRBJ1-1|TRBV7-3|.|.
TGTGCCAGCAGCTTACAGAGGAACACTGAAGCTTTCTTT
CASSLQRNTEAFF
>TRBJ2-6|TRBV2|.|.
TGTGCCAGCAGTGAAACTGGGGGCTCTGGGGCCAACGTCCTGACTTTC
CASSETGGSGANVLTF
>TRBJ1-2|TRBV10-3|.|few
TGTGCCATCAGTGCGGACGTAAGTTTCTATGGCTACACCTTC
CAISADVSFYGYTF
>TRBJ1-4|TRBV20-1|.|.
TGCAGTGCTAGTGGAGAGGAAAAACTGTTTTTT
CSASGEEKLFF
>TRBJ2-7|TRBV27|.|.
TGTGCCAGCAGTTCCGGGGGGCCGATGAAAGAGCAGTACTTC
CASSSGGPMKEQYF
>TRBJ1-4|TRBV4-1|.|once
TGCGCCAGCAGCCCACCCGACAGCTACTCTAATGAAAAACTGTTTTTT
CASSPPDSYSNEKLFF
>TRBJ2-1|TRBV6-4|TRBD2|.
TGTGCCAGCAGTGACTCGGGACTAGCGGGGTTCAATGAGCAGTTCTTC
CASSDSGLAGFNEQFF
>TRBJ1-1|TRBV19|.|.
TGTGCCAGTAGCGACCTAGCGGGGCGGCGGAACACTGAAGCTTTCTTT
CASSDLAGRRNTEAFF
>TRBJ1-3|TRBV30|.|once
TGTGCCTGGAGTGTAAGCGGCTACTCTGGAAACACCATATATTTT
CAWSVSGYSGNTIYF
>TRBJ1-6|TRBV2|.|.
TGTGCCAGCAGTGGAGTAAGCTCCTATAATTCACCCCTCCACTTT
CASSGVSSYNSPLHF
>TRBJ1-1|TRBV29-1|.|.
TGCAGCGTTGCAAACCCCAGTAACACTGAAGCTTTCTTT
CSVANPSNTEAFF
>TRBJ2-5|TRBV2|.|.
TGTGCCAGCAGTGAAAACAGGGATGAGGAGACCCAGTACTTC
CASSENRDEETQYF
>TRBJ1-1|TRBV7-9|TRBD1|.
TGTGCCAGCAGCTTAGCGACAGGGCGTGCGGAAGCTTTCTTT
CASSLATGRAEAFF
>TRBJ2-1|TRBV16|.|once
TGTGCCAGCAGCCAATCCCGTACCAATGAGCAGTTCTTC
CASSQSRTNEQFF
>TRBJ2-7|TRBV7-7|TRBD2|.
TGTGCCAGCAGCTTAGGTCTAGCGGGCTACGAGCAGTACTTC
CASSLGLAGYEQYF
>TRBJ2-1|TRBV7-2|TRBD1|.
TGTGCCAGCAGCTTAGTTTACAGGGGGCCCTCGTTATACAATGAGCAGTTCTTC
CASSLVYRGPSLYNEQFF
>TRBJ1-1|TRBV7-2|TRBD1|.
TGTGCCAGCACCCAACAGGGGATGAACACTGAAGCTTTCTTT
CASTQQGMNTEAFF
>TRBJ1-2|TRBV9|TRBD1|.
TGTGCCAGCAGCGTAGACCCGGGACAGGTGTATGGCTACACCTTC
CASSVDPGQVYGYTF
>TRBJ1-2|TRBV5-1|TRBD1|.
TGCGCCAGCAGCCCCCGGACAGGGGCAGTCTATGGCTACACCTTC
CASSPRTGAVYGYTF
>TRBJ2-5|TRBV7-3|.|.
TGTGCCAGCAGCCTAACACATGGATGGCAAGAGACCCAGTACTTC
CASSLTHGWQETQYF